A few counts support the clone carrying this T cell receptor beta chain. CFSE-labeled responder cells (about 200,000) were plated with about 200,000 irradiated, violet-dye-labeled stimulator cells. The data derive from a study of graft-versus-host responses after intestinal transplantation. In the study overall: Recipients across the board were started on anti-thymocyte globulin induction, then kept on tacrolimus and steroids for two to four years.

Libraries were prepared by immunoSEQ multiplex PCR; TCRdb keeps only in-frame clonotypes and omits some of them. In the table there are about 21,000 clones, roughly 33% of which are singletons. Here the sequenced sample was alloreactive CD8+ T cells from a mixed lymphocyte reaction culture, taken before intestinal transplant. The subset here: CFSE-low proliferating T cells sorted from approximately 6-day pre-transplant mixed lymphocyte reaction (GvH or HvG direction). The sequence was obtained from a human patient who received an intestinal transplant.

CDR3 region: CASSLAGGQETQYF. For the CDR3, the DNA is TGTGCCAGCAGCTTGGCGGGGGGGCAAGAGACCCAGTACTTC. The chain employs TRBV7-6 and TRBJ2-5; TRBD2 aligns across 9 bases. The CDR3 covers 14 residues. The trim removed 3 bases at V and 2 bases at J, leaving 1 base unmatched. CDR1 is SGHVS and CDR2 is FNYEAQ in the germline V gene.